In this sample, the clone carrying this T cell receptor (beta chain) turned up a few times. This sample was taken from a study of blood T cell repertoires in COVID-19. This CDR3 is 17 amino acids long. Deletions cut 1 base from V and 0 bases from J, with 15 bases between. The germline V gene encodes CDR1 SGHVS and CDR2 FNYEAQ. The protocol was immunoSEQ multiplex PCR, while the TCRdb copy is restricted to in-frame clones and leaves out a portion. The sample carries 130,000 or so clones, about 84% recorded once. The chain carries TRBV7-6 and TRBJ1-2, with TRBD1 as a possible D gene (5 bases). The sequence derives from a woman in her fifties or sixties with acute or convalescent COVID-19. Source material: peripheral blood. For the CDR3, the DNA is TGTGCCAGCAGCTTAGGACGCCACAGGAAAGCTAACTATGGCTACACCTTC. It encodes CASSLGRHRKANYGYTF.